Following are 23 T cell receptor beta chains from one sample sequenced in a study of early T cells in non-severe SARS-CoV-2 infection. TCRdb reprocessed the 5' RACE reads via MiXCR and lists one record per CDR3 protein. The sample records about 17,000 distinct CDR3 sequences, approximately 5.4% being singletons. Sample: whole blood. These receptors were taken from an adult who was a healthcare worker with PCR-confirmed SARS-CoV-2 infection or an uninfected control (not recorded which).

V gene TRBV12-3 or TRBV12-4 combines with J gene TRBJ2-1; 12 bases are a match to TRBD2. Germline trimming cut 1 base from V and 7 bases from J; bases unmatched to any gene: 11. CDR3 length: 18 amino acids. The CDR3 loop is CASSLGGVLAGGRNEQFF. The CDR3 coding sequence is TGTGCCAGCAGTTTAGGGGGGGTACTAGCGGGAGGTCGTAATGAGCAGTTCTTC.

The sample holds many counts of this clonotype. The gene calls are TRBV12-3 or TRBV12-4 and TRBJ2-7; 8 bases are shared with TRBD1. V was clipped by 4 bases and J by 5 bases; unmatched bases: 4. The CDR3 spans 13 residues. The CDR3 coding sequence is TGTGCCAGCAGTTCCTCAGGGGGCGACGAGCAGTACGTC. Protein sequence: CASSSSGGDEQYV.

A note on this clonotype: With a much larger clone just one base away, this may be a read error. This sequence joins TRBV6-1 and TRBJ1-1; 7 bases match TRBD1. Germline V gene data show CDR1 as MNHNS and CDR2 as SASEGT. This CDR3 region has 15 residues. With 7 bases clipped from V and 0 bases from J, the junction kept 8 bases outside the gene matches. CDR3 protein: CASITSGQLNTEAFF. The CDR3 DNA follows: TGTGCCAGCATCACATCGGGACAGTTGAACACTGAAGCTTTCTTT.

By share, this clonotype counts as medium-sized. The rearrangement joins TRBV20-1 to TRBJ1-4; maybe TRBD1 (6 bases). Trimming stripped 0 bases from V and 8 bases from J, with 13 bases between. Looked up from germline, CDR1 is DFQATT and CDR2 is SNEGSKA (reference sequence). The length of the CDR3 is 14 residues. The CDR3 sequence is CSARDPGGREKLFF. The CDR3 region has the DNA TGCAGTGCTAGAGATCCGGGGGGCCGCGAAAAACTGTTTTTT.

Judged by abundance, this clonotype is medium-sized. The rearrangement uses TRBV4-1 and TRBJ1-5, with TRBD1 identical over 7 bases. Germline V gene data show CDR1 as MGHRA and CDR2 as YSYEKL. V shed 0 bases and J 3 bases; nucleotides not matched to a gene: 5. The CDR3 is 16 residues long. The CDR3 is CASSQESTGLNQPQHF. The CDR3 DNA reads TGCGCCAGCAGCCAAGAGTCGACAGGGCTCAATCAGCCCCAGCATTTT.

In this sample, this clonotype turned up a few times. The genes are TRBV6-1 and TRBJ1-2, with 8 bases that match TRBD1. CDR3 size: 13 residues. The germline gives CDR1 MNHNS, CDR2 SASEGT. V was pared by 3 bases and J by 8 bases, with 5 bases of the junction left unmatched. The CDR3 nucleotides are TGTGCCAGCAGTGAGACAGGGGAATACGGCTACACCTTC. The encoded protein is CASSETGEYGYTF.

This clonotype was seen repeatedly, ten times or more. The chain uses TRBV4-1 and TRBJ2-7; D perhaps matches TRBD1 (6 bases). The CDR3 spans 16 residues. Trimming removed 5 bases at V and 3 bases at J, with 20 bases between. Germline V gene data show CDR1 as MGHRA and CDR2 as YSYEKL. The CDR3 loop reads CASSKRWTDYNYEQYF. Here the CDR3 DNA reads TGCGCCAGCAGCAAAAGATGGACAGATTACAACTACGAGCAGTACTTC.

This clonotype is medium-sized (0.01 to 0.1%) by share. The V gene is TRBV29-1, the J gene TRBJ2-3, with D possibly matching TRBD2 (5 bases). The CDR3 consists of 13 residues. The V gene lost 8 bases and the J gene lost 2 bases, with 14 bases spanning the gap. The germline V gene has CDR1 SQVTM and CDR2 ANQGSEA. CDR3 coding DNA: TGCAGCTCGTCAACCGGGGTCACAGATACGCAGTATTTT. Its translation: CSSSTGVTDTQYF.

In this sample, this clonotype turned up a few times. DNA for the CDR3: TGCGCCAGCAGCTTGACGGGGGCGAACACCGGGGAGCTGTTTTTT. Residues: CASSLTGANTGELFF. The rearrangement uses TRBV5-1 and TRBJ2-2, with TRBD2 as a possible D gene (6 bases). Germline CDR1 and CDR2: SGHRS and YFSETQ. The CDR3 runs to 15 residues. The V end was cut by 1 base, the J end by 0 bases, with 7 bases between.

The V gene is TRBV18, the J gene TRBJ1-1, with D possibly TRBD1 on 6 matching bases. Trimming cost V 3 bases and J 2 bases, with 10 bases left between them. Germline values: CDR1 KGHSH, CDR2 LQKENI. This CDR3 has 14 residues. The CDR3 region has the DNA TGTGCCAGCTCACCGCGGGGGACAAACACTGAAGCTTTCTTT. The encoded protein is CASSPRGTNTEAFF.

At least ten counts were recorded for this clonotype. V and J are TRBV6-1 and TRBJ2-3; TRBD2 matches 7 bases. V shed 2 bases and J 2 bases; nucleotides not matched to a gene: 7. The length of the CDR3 is 16 residues. In germline, CDR1 is MNHNS, CDR2 SASEGT. CDR3: CASSELGAGYTDTQYF. DNA of the CDR3: TGTGCCAGCAGTGAATTGGGAGCGGGGTACACAGATACGCAGTATTTT.

In this sample, this clonotype is medium-sized. J is TRBJ2-1 and V is TRBV20-1; TRBD2 matches 14 bases. Losses at the gene ends were 5 bases for V and 4 bases for J; bases not matched to a gene: 10. CDR3 length: 17 amino acids. In germline, CDR1 is DFQATT, CDR2 SNEGSKA (reference sequence). The CDR3 spells CSALALTSGRAYNEQFF. The DNA of the CDR3 is TGCAGTGCTTTAGCCTTGACTAGCGGGAGGGCGTACAATGAGCAGTTCTTC.

This clonotype was recorded at least ten times. CDR3 nucleotide sequence: TGTGCCAGCTCGGCGGCAGGGAACAATGAAAAACTGTTTTTT. This codes for CASSAAGNNEKLFF. This chain connects TRBV18 to TRBJ1-4; perhaps TRBD1 as D (5 bases). The CDR3 extends over 14 amino acids. Per germline, CDR1 KGHSH and CDR2 LQKENI. V dropped 6 bases and J dropped 5 bases, with 13 bases sitting between them.

This clonotype has ten or more counts. The J gene is TRBJ1-5, the V gene TRBV28; maybe TRBD1 (5 bases). Germline V gene data show CDR1 as MDHEN and CDR2 as SYDVKM. The CDR3 runs 16 residues. The ends were cut back, 3 bases at V and 3 bases at J, with 15 bases in the middle. The chain's CDR3 is CASSLDGTGNNQPQHF. DNA of the CDR3: TGTGCCAGCAGTTTGGATGGGACGGGAAACAATCAGCCCCAGCATTTT.

This clonotype has a count of ten or more. This chain links TRBV3-1 with TRBJ2-1, with D tentatively TRBD2 (6 bases). The CDR3 is 15 amino acids. The germline V gene encodes CDR1 LGHDT and CDR2 YNNKEL (reference sequence). Trimming took 1 base from V and 9 from J, leaving 16 bases between them. The CDR3 DNA sequence: TGTGCCAGCAGCCAAGGGGCTAGCGCGCGGGCTGAGCAGTTCTTC. This translates into CASSQGASARAEQFF.

This clonotype has just a few counts. The chain couples TRBV28 to TRBJ2-7; D tentatively reads TRBD1 or TRBD2 (5 bases each). V lost 3 bases and J lost 7, with 22 bases in between. The germline CDR1 and CDR2 sequences are MDHEN and SYDVKM. The CDR3 runs to 16 residues. CDR3 in amino acids: CASSLVLGVGPGEQYF. The CDR3 nucleotides read TGTGCCAGCAGTTTGGTACTAGGGGTTGGGCCAGGGGAGCAGTACTTC.

This clonotype has more than one count but fewer than ten. The chain joins TRBV3-1 to TRBJ2-1; TRBD2 aligns across 7 bases. V trimming: 1 base; J trimming: 9 bases; junction bases outside the gene matches: 15. Germline V lookup: CDR1 LGHDT, CDR2 YNNKEL (reference sequence). CDR3 length: 17 amino acids. The CDR3 here is CASSQALVSGWGLEQFF. The CDR3 DNA reads as TGTGCCAGCAGCCAAGCCCTGGTTAGCGGGTGGGGCCTTGAGCAGTTCTTC.

This clonotype was seen a few times. The chain couples TRBV11-2 to TRBJ2-3, with D hard to call. CDR3 size: 10 residues. Germline V CDR1 and CDR2: SGHAT, FQNNGV. Trimming cost V 6 bases and J 6 bases, with 4 bases left between them. Here the CDR3 reads CASSYDTQYF. The CDR3 DNA reads as TGTGCCAGCAGTTATGATACGCAGTATTTT.

By its share, this clonotype is medium-sized. The J gene is TRBJ2-1, the V gene TRBV7-2; 8 bases agree with TRBD2. The germline CDR1 and CDR2 sequences are SGHTA and FQGNSA. The CDR3 length is 17 residues. Unmatched junction bases numbered 15, after V lost 4 bases and J lost 7 bases. The CDR3 region is CASSWAPGTSSQNEQFF. The CDR3 DNA is TGTGCCAGCAGCTGGGCGCCCGGGACTAGTTCTCAGAATGAGCAGTTCTTC.

There are many counts of this clonotype. This chain connects TRBV11-2 to TRBJ2-7, with D hard to call. The CDR3 spans 13 residues. V was trimmed by 7 bases and J by 0 bases, leaving 10 bases between them. In germline, CDR1 is SGHAT, CDR2 FQNNGV. CDR3 nucleotide sequence: TGTGCCAGCACCACGGGTTTCTCCTACGAGCAGTACGTC. Protein: CASTTGFSYEQYV.

By sample fraction, this clonotype is medium-sized. This sequence joins TRBV10-3 and TRBJ1-6; the D gene is possibly TRBD1 (5 bases). Trimming shortened V by 6 bases and J by 7 bases, and 16 bases separated the two germline ends. Germline lookup yields CDR1 ENHRY and CDR2 SYGVKD. The CDR3 extends over 15 amino acids. CDR3 protein: CAISLDGGPNSPLHF. The CDR3 nucleotides are TGTGCCATCAGCCTTGACGGGGGTCCCAATTCACCCCTCCACTTT.

This clonotype was detected many times. The gene calls are TRBV20-1 and TRBJ1-2, with 10 bases lining up with TRBD1. CDR3 length: 15 residues. V lost 5 bases to trimming and J lost 7 bases; unmatched junction nucleotides: 13. CDR1 and CDR2 from the germline V gene are DFQATT and SNEGSKA (reference sequence). CDR3 DNA sequence: TGCAGTGCTCTTGGACAGGGGGAATTCGGGTCTGGCTACACCTTC. It yields the protein CSALGQGEFGSGYTF.

This clonotype was picked up many times. V gene TRBV29-1 combines with J gene TRBJ2-1; the D is unclear. Trimming took 4 bases from V and 5 from J, leaving 6 bases between them. CDR3 length: 11 residues. The germline V gene has CDR1 SQVTM and CDR2 ANQGSEA. The CDR3 DNA follows: TGCAGCGTTGTACACAACAATGAGCAGTTCTTC. The encoded protein is CSVVHNNEQFF.